The 21 T cell receptor beta chains below were found in one sample sequenced in a study of vaccination effects on CD4 cells after COVID-19 (dated by TCRdb to between 2021 and 2024). The library came from the immunoSEQ multiplex PCR assay. The table comes from immuneACCESS by way of TCRdb, which keeps in-frame sequences with V and J called. Part of the clones is missing from these tables; in studies checked, under half for an unresolved V gene and the rest for unknown reasons. In all, the sample holds about 21,000 clones, and roughly four fifths of those were seen once. The top ten clonotypes cover approximately 19% of the sample. In the ViraFEST assay, PBMC were stimulated with viral peptide pools, and antigen-specific CD4+ T cell clonotypes were then identified by expansion using TCR sequencing. After approximately 11 days of culture, CD4+ T cells were isolated with the EasySep CD4+ T cell isolation kit. None of the healthy vaccine recipients had a prior SARS-CoV-2 infection, which was confirmed by nucleocapsid antibody tests that came back negative both before and after vaccination.

Their target antigens are unknown. Source: CD4+ T cells from PBMCs cultured with HCoV-NL63 spike peptides, taken before COVID-19 vaccination. What this sample's cell subset or site label stands for: HCoV-NL63 spike overlapping peptide pool stimulation. The receptors were sampled from a human donor who received a COVID-19 vaccine.

The chain uses TRBV19 and TRBJ2-7; 10 positions agree with TRBD2. With 4 bases clipped from V and 3 bases from J, the junction kept 6 bases outside the gene matches. CDR1 is LNHDA, CDR2 SQIVND, per germline (reference sequence). CDR3 size: 15 residues. This CDR3 is CASSRGLAEDYEQYF. Here the CDR3 DNA reads TGTGCCAGTAGTAGAGGACTAGCGGAGGACTACGAGCAGTACTTC.

V is TRBV7-9 and J is TRBJ2-1; TRBD2 aligns across 16 bases. V trimming: 4 bases; J trimming: 10 bases; junction bases outside the gene matches: 1. Germline values: CDR1 SEHNR, CDR2 FQNEAQ (reference sequence). This CDR3 is built from 14 residues. The CDR3 region is CASSWGLAGGEQFF. The CDR3 coding sequence is TGTGCCAGCAGCTGGGGACTAGCGGGGGGGGAGCAGTTCTTC.

V usage is TRBV11-2 and J usage is TRBJ1-2; 7 nucleotides match TRBD1. The trim removed 6 bases at V and 7 bases at J, leaving 11 bases unmatched. The CDR3 has 14 residues. Germline assignment: CDR1 SGHAT and CDR2 FQNNGV. CDR3 in amino acids: CASSYKTGLGGYTF. As DNA, the CDR3 is TGTGCCAGCAGTTATAAGACAGGGTTAGGTGGCTACACCTTC.

This clone occurred a few times. CDR3 loop: CASSLEGRVDTGELFF. The CDR3, as DNA: TGTGCCAGCAGCTTAGAGGGCAGGGTGGACACCGGGGAGCTGTTTTTT. J is TRBJ2-2 and V is TRBV11-2; TRBD1 is a possible D gene (5 bases). Trimming removed 0 bases from V and 3 bases from J, with 11 bases in between. This CDR3 has 16 residues. Germline CDR1 and CDR2: SGHAT and FQNNGV.

This chain joins TRBV5-1 and TRBJ2-6, with unresolved D. The length of the CDR3 is 15 residues. V was trimmed by 4 bases and J by 0 bases, leaving 8 bases between them. Germline V gene data show CDR1 as SGHRS and CDR2 as YFSETQ. The CDR3 here is CASSDSRSGANVLTF. CDR3 DNA: TGCGCCAGCAGCGACTCGCGCTCTGGGGCCAACGTCCTGACTTTC.

The rearrangement uses TRBV9 and TRBJ2-3; unclear D gene. The V gene's germline CDR1 is SGDLS and CDR2 YYNGEE. This CDR3 is 16 amino acids long. V lost 1 base and J lost 6, with 18 bases in between. The CDR3 coding sequence is TGTGCCAGCAGCGTACTTGGGGTCCTCTCCTCTGATACGCAGTATTTT. Protein: CASSVLGVLSSDTQYF.

The CDR3 DNA is TGTGCCAGCAGCCAAGCGGTTAGGCGGACGGGCGAGCAGTACTTC. This gives the protein CASSQAVRRTGEQYF. This chain connects TRBV3-1 (or the pseudogene TRBV3-2) to TRBJ2-7; D call uncertain. The CDR3 runs to 15 residues. Germline V lookup: CDR1 LGHDT, CDR2 YNNKEL (reference sequence). V gave up 1 base and J gave up 6 bases, with 16 bases separating them.

The gene calls are TRBV6-5 and TRBJ1-3; D remains ambiguous. CDR1 is MNHEY, CDR2 SVGAGI, per germline. CDR3 length: 16 amino acids. With 0 bases removed from V and 2 bases from J, the gap between germline ends came to 11 bases. The CDR3: CASSYSRGLTGNTIYF. For the CDR3, the DNA is TGTGCCAGCAGTTACTCGCGGGGTCTCACTGGAAACACCATATATTTT.

The chain carries TRBV6-2 or TRBV6-3 and TRBJ2-1; 11 nucleotides agree with TRBD2. Trimming cost V 6 bases and J 2 bases; bases outside gene matches: 3. CDR3 size: 15 residues. The germline gives CDR1 MNHEY, CDR2 SVGEGT. The CDR3 DNA follows: TGTGCCAGCAGCATTAGCGGGGGGGCCTACAATGAGCAGTTCTTC. It specifies CASSISGGAYNEQFF.

The chain is built from TRBV3-1 (or the pseudogene TRBV3-2) and TRBJ2-1; 7 bases agree with TRBD2. The V and J ends lost 4 bases and 0 bases, in that order; junction bases with no gene match: 12. Germline CDR1 is LGHDT and CDR2 is YNNKEL (reference sequence). The CDR3 sequence is 18 residues long. CDR3 in amino acids: CASSPAAKRGPSYNEQFF. The CDR3, as DNA: TGTGCCAGCAGCCCAGCAGCTAAGCGGGGACCCTCCTACAATGAGCAGTTCTTC.

The chain employs TRBV19 and TRBJ1-1, with D hard to call. The CDR3 sequence is 12 residues long. Germline-derived CDR1 and CDR2 are LNHDA and SQIVND (reference sequence). V was shortened by 5 bases and J by 1 base, with 5 bases between the two germline ends. CDR3 DNA: TGTGCCAGTAGTGAGGGGAACACTGAAGCTTTCTTT. Amino acid sequence: CASSEGNTEAFF.

This chain links TRBV12-3 or TRBV12-4 with TRBJ2-7; D not resolved. The V end lost 1 base, the J end lost 1 base, and 5 bases lay between the germline ends. CDR3 length: 13 residues. The CDR3 loop is CASSLVGSYEQYF. DNA for the CDR3: TGTGCCAGCAGTTTAGTGGGGTCCTACGAGCAGTACTTC.

This clone was seen a single time. This sequence joins TRBV4-2 and TRBJ1-2; D perhaps matches TRBD1 (5 bases). Trimming shortened V by 3 bases and J by 4 bases, and 9 bases separated the two germline ends. The V gene's germline CDR1 is LGHNA and CDR2 YNFKEQ. This CDR3 is 13 amino acids long. CDR3 loop: CASSQRGTYGYTF. CDR3 bases: TGTGCCAGCAGCCAGAGGGGCACCTATGGCTACACCTTC.

The chain is built from TRBV21-1 and TRBJ1-1; the table's D call, TRBD1, has no DNA check behind it. TRBV21-1 is annotated as a pseudogene. The CDR3 has 15 residues. CDR3 nucleotide sequence: TGTGCCAGCAGCAAACCCGGTGCTAGGGGCACTGAAGCTTTCTTT. This encodes CASSKPGARGTEAFF.

This clone was found a few times. V usage is TRBV9 and J usage is TRBJ2-1, with D uncertain. This CDR3 comprises 15 residues. V shed 0 bases and J shed 5 bases, with 12 bases lying between them. Germline-derived CDR1 and CDR2 are SGDLS and YYNGEE. The DNA of the CDR3 is TGTGCCAGCAGCGTAGGAACCCTGGTCAACAATGAGCAGTTCTTC. Protein: CASSVGTLVNNEQFF.

The chain combines TRBV14 with TRBJ2-7; D remains unclear. The germline V gene encodes CDR1 SGHDN and CDR2 FVKESK. V lost 1 base, J lost 2 bases, and 6 bases lay in between. This CDR3 is 13 amino acids long. CDR3 region: CASSQVLTYEQYF. For the CDR3, the DNA is TGTGCCAGCAGCCAAGTTTTGACCTACGAGCAGTACTTC.

This clone is medium-sized (0.01 to 0.1%). This chain connects TRBV6-6 to TRBJ1-6; 8 nucleotides agree with TRBD1. CDR3 length: 14 amino acids. Looked up from germline, CDR1 is MNHNY and CDR2 is SVGAGI (reference sequence). Losses at the gene ends were 4 bases for V and 10 bases for J; bases not matched to a gene: 6. The CDR3 nucleotides read TGTGCCAGCAGTTCCGGACAGGGAGGGTCACCCCTCCACTTT. This translates into CASSSGQGGSPLHF.

The chain couples TRBV5-1 to TRBJ2-1; D is unresolved. V lost 2 bases, J lost 6 bases, and 12 bases lay in between. The CDR3 contains 14 residues. Per germline, CDR1 SGHRS and CDR2 YFSETQ. The CDR3 DNA reads as TGCGCCAGCAGCTTAAGTCAAGGATTCAATGAGCAGTTCTTC. It is translated as CASSLSQGFNEQFF. Full variable domain (remainder filled in from reference TRBV5-1 and TRBJ2-1): KAGVTQTPRYLIKTRGQQVTLSCSPISGHRSVSWYQQTPGQGLQFLFEYFSETQRNKGNFPGRFSGRQFSNSRSEMNVSTLELGDSALYLCASSLSQGFNEQFFGPGTRLTVL.

This CDR3 is CASQPLGGVSNQPQHF. DNA of the CDR3: TGTGCCAGTCAGCCTTTGGGGGGGGTGAGCAATCAGCCCCAGCATTTT. The rearrangement links TRBV19 to TRBJ1-5, with a possible D match to TRBD1 (5 bases). The CDR3 has 16 amino acids. In germline, CDR1 is LNHDA, CDR2 SQIVND (reference sequence). Trimming left V 8 bases short and J 1 base short, with 18 bases between.

The chain couples TRBV2 to TRBJ2-7; tentatively, D is TRBD1 (5 bases). V lost 4 bases and J 0 bases, leaving 10 bases between the germline ends. The CDR3 extends over 14 amino acids. CDR1 SNHLY and CDR2 FYNNEI come from the germline V gene. CDR3 region: CASSVDSPSYEQYF. CDR3 DNA sequence: TGTGCCAGCAGTGTCGACAGCCCCTCCTACGAGCAGTACTTC.

The chain combines TRBV18 with TRBJ1-6; TRBD1 is a possible D gene (5 bases). Germline V gene sequence: CDR1 KGHSH, CDR2 LQKENI. CDR3 length: 14 amino acids. The V end was cut by 2 bases, the J end by 8 bases, with 10 bases between. The CDR3 protein is CASSPEGFDSPLHF. The CDR3, as DNA: TGTGCCAGCTCACCAGAGGGGTTCGATTCACCCCTCCACTTT.